Below are 11 T cell receptor beta chains sequenced from a single sample in a study of blood T cell repertoires in COVID-19. The data were produced by immunoSEQ multiplex PCR, yet TCRdb's version contains in-frame clones alone and is incomplete. The data contain 100,000 to 140,000 clones, approximately 88% of them singletons. Specimen: peripheral blood. These receptors all come from a man in his forties or fifties with active or convalescent COVID-19.

This rearrangement joins TRBV12-5 to TRBJ2-3; D possibly corresponds to TRBD1 (5 bases). The V gene lost 2 bases and the J gene lost 1 base, with 7 bases spanning the gap. CDR3 size: 14 residues. Germline V gene lookup returns CDR1 LGHNT and CDR2 FRNRAP. CDR3 loop: CASGLTTGTDTQYF. The CDR3 nucleotides read TGTGCTAGTGGTTTGACGACAGGCACAGATACGCAGTATTTT.

This chain connects TRBV6-5 to TRBJ2-7, with 13 bases identical to TRBD2. The CDR3 consists of 16 residues. Germline trimming cut 2 bases from V and 5 bases from J; bases unmatched to any gene: 6. CDR1 MNHEY and CDR2 SVGAGI come from the germline V gene. CDR3 residues: CASSYGTSGTSHEQYF. The DNA for the CDR3 is TGTGCCAGCAGTTACGGGACTAGCGGGACAAGCCACGAGCAGTACTTC.

The chain carries TRBV7-2 and TRBJ1-2; D unresolved. V dropped 0 bases and J dropped 1 base, with 6 bases sitting between them. The length of the CDR3 is 14 residues. The germline V gene has CDR1 SGHTA and CDR2 FQGNSA. The DNA for the CDR3 is TGTGCCAGCAGCTTAGCCCTTATTAACTATGGCTACACCTTC. Amino acid sequence: CASSLALINYGYTF.

The chain recombines TRBV10-1 with TRBJ2-3; D is possibly TRBD2 (6 bases). The CDR3 sequence is 15 residues long. Per germline, CDR1 WNHNN and CDR2 SYGVQD (reference sequence). V lost 0 bases to trimming and J lost 1 base, with 8 bases between them. The CDR3 DNA reads as TGCGCCAGCAGTGAGTCGGCTAGCGGCACAGATACGCAGTATTTT. It translates to CASSESASGTDTQYF.

The gene calls are TRBV10-3 and TRBJ2-7; D unclear. Per germline, CDR1 ENHRY and CDR2 SYGVKD. This CDR3 contains 12 residues. The V and J ends lost 5 bases and 1 base respectively, with 6 bases between them. The CDR3, as DNA: TGTGCCATCAGTACGGAGTCCTACGAGCAGTACTTC. It yields the protein CAISTESYEQYF.

The V call is TRBV5-1, the J call TRBJ1-5, with TRBD1 identical over 8 bases. The CDR3 loop spans 15 amino acids. CDR1 is SGHRS and CDR2 is YFSETQ in the germline V gene. Trimming removed 0 bases from V and 4 bases from J; junction bases left unmatched: 3. The CDR3 sequence: CASSLAGQVNQPQHF. The CDR3 nucleotides are TGCGCCAGCAGCTTGGCGGGACAGGTGAATCAGCCCCAGCATTTT. Complete variable domain (other parts from reference TRBV5-1 and TRBJ1-5): KAGVTQTPRYLIKTRGQQVTLSCSPISGHRSVSWYQQTPGQGLQFLFEYFSETQRNKGNFPGRFSGRQFSNSRSEMNVSTLELGDSALYLCASSLAGQVNQPQHFGDGTRLSIL.

This chain links TRBV9 with TRBJ2-2; 8 bases fit TRBD2. CDR3 size: 16 residues. Germline CDR1 reads SGDLS; CDR2 reads YYNGEE. With V trimmed by 6 bases and J by 4 bases, 11 bases remained unmatched. The CDR3, as DNA: TGTGCCAGCACCGACGGGGGGGAGTCCGGCACCGGGGAGCTGTTTTTT. Its translation is CASTDGGESGTGELFF.

The rearrangement joins TRBV28 to TRBJ1-2; D might be TRBD1 (6 bases). The CDR3 is 15 residues long. The germline CDR1 and CDR2 sequences are MDHEN and SYDVKM. V lost 5 bases and J lost 4, with 17 bases in between. The CDR3 DNA follows: TGTGCCAGCAGTCCCCTGGGGGGGCGCGGCTATGGCTACACCTTC. Translating gives CASSPLGGRGYGYTF.

The J gene is TRBJ2-7, the V gene TRBV7-2; 7 bases are shared with TRBD2. After removal of 2 bases from V and 2 bases from J, the junction contained 3 bases not matched to a gene. Germline V gives CDR1 SGHTA, CDR2 FQGNSA. This CDR3 has 14 residues. CDR3 nucleotides: TGTGCCAGCAGCTTATCTAGCGGCCCCTACGAGCAGTACTTC. It codes for CASSLSSGPYEQYF.

This rearrangement joins TRBV7-9 to TRBJ1-3; 9 positions match TRBD1. Per germline, CDR1 SEHNR and CDR2 FQNEAQ (reference sequence). The CDR3 totals 18 residues. The trim removed 0 bases at V and 0 bases at J, leaving 6 bases unmatched. CDR3 sequence (DNA): TGTGCCAGCAGCTTAGCGGGGACAGGGCCACCCTCTGGAAACACCATATATTTT. It yields the protein CASSLAGTGPPSGNTIYF.

This chain connects TRBV6-2 or TRBV6-3 to TRBJ2-1; TRBD2 matches at 9 bases. J gave up 7 bases and V 2 bases, and 9 bases lay outside the gene matches. Germline values: CDR1 MNHEY, CDR2 SVGEGT. This CDR3 region has 16 residues. CDR3 amino acids: CASSYGGRASGNEQFF. CDR3 sequence (DNA): TGTGCCAGCAGTTACGGCGGGAGGGCTTCTGGGAATGAGCAGTTCTTC.